A selection of T cell receptor beta chains follows, all from one sample in a study of early T cells in non-severe SARS-CoV-2 infection. One entry per CDR3 protein, called by TCRdb with MiXCR from the 5' RACE reads. Of about 50,000 distinct CDR3 sequences in the sample, approximately 10% were seen once. The sample consisted of whole blood. The receptors derive from an adult who was a healthcare worker with PCR-confirmed SARS-CoV-2 infection or an uninfected control (not recorded which). Both conserved end residues are part of each CDR3. The D gene is left open where the match is weak. A clone size is listed for some rows: how often the clone was seen (once, few, many), or a class if it is expanded.

cdr3_nt | cdr3_aa | j_call | d_call | clone_size | v_call
TGTGCCAGCAGCTTCCCCGATCGATATTTCGAGCAGTACTTC | CASSFPDRYFEQYF | TRBJ2-7 | - | medium-sized | TRBV7-9
TGTGCCAGCAGTTTAGCCCCCCGGCAGTATTTT | CASSLAPRQYF | TRBJ2-3 | - | - | TRBV12-3/TRBV12-4
TGTGCCAGTAGTATAGATCCGGGCGGCGAGCAGTACTTC | CASSIDPGGEQYF | TRBJ2-7 | - | many | TRBV19
TGTGCCAGCAGCTACGGAGATACCCGCGCTGAAGCTTTCTTT | CASSYGDTRAEAFF | TRBJ1-1 | - | many | TRBV7-9
TGTGCCAGCAGCGCCTGGGACAGCAACACTGAAGCTTTCTTT | CASSAWDSNTEAFF | TRBJ1-1 | TRBD1 | - | TRBV11-2
TGTGCCAGCAGCTTGTGGCAAGAGACCCAGTACTTC | CASSLWQETQYF | TRBJ2-5 | - | - | TRBV7-9
TGTGCCATCAGTGAGTCGGTTAGGGATTACGAGCAGTACTTC | CAISESVRDYEQYF | TRBJ2-7 | - | - | TRBV10-3
TGTGCCAGCAGCCGATCCAGGGAAACTGGTTCACCCCTCCACTTT | CASSRSRETGSPLHF | TRBJ1-6 | - | many | TRBV7-2
TGCAGCGTTGCGACTAGCGGGAACACCGGGGAGCTGTTTTTT | CSVATSGNTGELFF | TRBJ2-2 | TRBD2 | many | TRBV29-1
TGTGCCAGCTCACCTCCGGGCCCTCCCATGAACACTGAAGCTTTCTTT | CASSPPGPPMNTEAFF | TRBJ1-1 | - | - | TRBV18
TGTGCCAGTAGTATAGGAGGGACCAAACGGTACTTC | CASSIGGTKRYF | TRBJ2-7 | - | few | TRBV19
TGTGCCAGCAGCCCCCGCTTGGCAGATACGCAGTATTTT | CASSPRLADTQYF | TRBJ2-3 | - | - | TRBV7-3
TGCGCCAGCAGCCAAGCGGCGTTCGCTAGCACAGATACGCAGTATTTT | CASSQAAFASTDTQYF | TRBJ2-3 | - | few | TRBV4-3
TGCAGCGTCGACCCCACAGGGGGCCGTTATGGCTACACCTTC | CSVDPTGGRYGYTF | TRBJ1-2 | TRBD1 | many | TRBV29-1
TGTGCCAGCACCCCGTCAGAACGGCTGGTGCCGTACTTC | CASTPSERLVPYF | TRBJ2-5 | - | few | TRBV6-5
TGCGCCAGCAGGCCTGTTCCGGGTAACACCGGGGAGCTGTTTTTT | CASRPVPGNTGELFF | TRBJ2-2 | - | many | TRBV5-1
TGTGCCAGCAGCCGGATTATTTTCACGGCGTCAGGAAACACCATATATTTT | CASSRIIFTASGNTIYF | TRBJ1-3 | - | few | TRBV5-8
TGTGCCAGCAGCCAAGTAGCGGGAGGGCCGGTCGAGCAGTACTTC | CASSQVAGGPVEQYF | TRBJ2-7 | TRBD2 | many | TRBV4-2
TGTGCCAGCGGACAGGGGAAGGTAGTTGGCTACACCTTC | CASGQGKVVGYTF | TRBJ1-2 | TRBD1 | - | TRBV12-3/TRBV12-4
TGTGCCAGTAGTTCGCCTAGCGGTTACACCGGGGAGCTGTTTTTT | CASSSPSGYTGELFF | TRBJ2-2 | TRBD2 | many | TRBV19
TGCAGTGCTGCCCCTACGAACACCGGGGAGCTGTTTTTT | CSAAPTNTGELFF | TRBJ2-2 | - | few | TRBV20-1
TGTGCCAGCAGCGTAATGGGACAGGGGGTCAATGAGCAGTTCTTC | CASSVMGQGVNEQFF | TRBJ2-1 | TRBD1 | few | TRBV9
TGTGCCAGCAGCTCTATGACTAGTTCCTACGAGCAGTACTTC | CASSSMTSSYEQYF | TRBJ2-7 | - | - | TRBV7-2
TGTGCCAGCAGTGAAGTCGAACAGGGGGATCAGCCCCAGCATTTT | CASSEVEQGDQPQHF | TRBJ1-5 | TRBD1 | few | TRBV2
TGTGCCAGCAGTGGGGTGGGCCTAGCGGTCTCCTACAATGAGCAGTTCTTC | CASSGVGLAVSYNEQFF | TRBJ2-1 | TRBD2 | once | TRBV25-1
TGTGCCAGCAGTGAAGACCTCTGGCCCAATCAGCCCCAGCATTTT | CASSEDLWPNQPQHF | TRBJ1-5 | - | few | TRBV6-1
TGTGCCAGCAGCCTAACTAGCCGGGGTTACAATGAGCAGTTCTTC | CASSLTSRGYNEQFF | TRBJ2-1 | - | - | TRBV6-2/TRBV6-3
TGTGCCAGCTCACCCGACTTTTCCTACGAGCAGTACTTC | CASSPDFSYEQYF | TRBJ2-7 | - | few | TRBV18